This TCR beta chain was identified during a study of shared clonotypes between healthy human individuals. Study results and limitations: Blood was the sole source, and tissue repertoires probably differ.

CDR3 length equals 13 residues. V lost 6 bases, J lost 3 bases, and 11 bases lay in between. Germline V gives CDR1 ENHRY, CDR2 SYGVKD. In the authors' methods: Filtering differed for immunoSEQ, which gave only junction sequences without quality scores. The table came from immunoSEQ multiplex PCR; TCRdb's copy has only in-frame clones and leaves some out. V, J and clone size are those of that table, while D and trimming were read from the DNA. Here the sample spans about 2 million clones, 85% to 95% being singletons. In regard to this clone: Antigen: not known.

Donors, without exception, were Caucasian adults residing in Nashville, Tennessee. The TCR was taken from a man aged 18-30 years in good health. Sequencing was performed on naive CD4+ T cells sorted from blood. The subset denotes: CD45RA+ positively selected. The chain links TRBV10-3 to TRBJ2-5, with a possible D match to TRBD1 (6 bases). The CDR3 protein is CAISDRQKETQYF. Written as DNA, the CDR3 is TGTGCCATCAGCGACAGGCAAAAAGAGACCCAGTACTTC.